Listed below are T cell receptor beta chains from one sample, sequenced in a study of T cell responses to AZD1222 COVID-19 vaccine. This table comes from immunoSEQ multiplex PCR, and its TCRdb copy is limited to in-frame clones, with some not included. Of roughly 150,000 clones in the sample, roughly 90% were seen once. This sample comprised peripheral blood, obtained on day 0 of AZD1222 vaccination. The receptors derive from an adult in good health. CDR3s include the opening cysteine and the closing phenylalanine or tryptophan. Each record gives: J gene, clone size, D gene, V gene, CDR3 protein, CDR3 DNA. D genes are given only for firm matches. A clone size is listed for some rows: how often the clone was seen (once, few, many), or a class if it is expanded.

>TRBJ1-1|NA|NA|TRBV7-6
CASSLALGGRSNTEAFF
TGTGCCAGCAGCTTAGCTTTAGGTGGCAGGTCGAACACTGAAGCTTTCTTT
>TRBJ1-5|few|TRBD1|TRBV30
CAWDRERNQPQHF
TGTGCCTGGGACAGGGAAAGAAATCAGCCCCAGCATTTT
>TRBJ2-7|NA|NA|TRBV27
CASSPFGASYEQYF
TGTGCCAGCAGTCCCTTCGGGGCCTCCTACGAGCAGTACTTC
>TRBJ1-1|NA|NA|TRBV27
CASSSGGQNTEAFF
TGTGCCAGCAGTTCTGGGGGGCAGAACACTGAAGCTTTCTTT
>TRBJ1-5|NA|TRBD1|TRBV9
CASSRLGDSQPQHF
TGTGCCAGCAGCCGGCTGGGGGACAGTCAGCCCCAGCATTTT
>TRBJ1-2|NA|NA|TRBV10-1
CAGLGEYGYTF
TGCGCCGGGCTAGGGGAGTATGGCTACACCTTC
>TRBJ2-1|once|NA|TRBV4-3
CASSQMLWGEQFF
TGCGCCAGCAGCCAAATGCTTTGGGGGGAGCAGTTCTTC
>TRBJ1-6|few|TRBD1|TRBV27
CASSLGQGRGYGSPLHF
TGTGCCAGCAGCCTCGGACAGGGGAGGGGGTATGGTTCACCCCTCCACTTT
>TRBJ2-1|NA|TRBD1|TRBV6-5
CASSSHRDRANYEQFF
TGTGCCAGCAGTTCGCACCGGGACAGGGCTAACTATGAGCAGTTCTTC
>TRBJ1-2|NA|TRBD1|TRBV5-4
CASSFNRGRNYGYTF
TGTGCCAGCAGCTTCAACAGGGGGCGCAACTATGGCTACACCTTC
>TRBJ2-7|NA|NA|TRBV9
CASSSDSWGPYEQYF
TGTGCCAGCAGCTCCGACAGCTGGGGACCCTACGAGCAGTACTTC
>TRBJ2-3|NA|TRBD2|TRBV7-2
CASSLTRRAGGEADTQYF
TGTGCCAGCAGCTTAACGAGGAGGGCGGGAGGGGAGGCAGATACGCAGTATTTT
>TRBJ2-7|NA|NA|TRBV5-8
CASSLMSWGSYEQYF
TGTGCCAGCAGCTTGATGTCTTGGGGCTCCTACGAGCAGTACTTC
>TRBJ2-1|NA|NA|TRBV9
CASSGPRDFMVDEQFF
TGTGCCAGCAGCGGCCCCAGGGATTTCATGGTAGATGAGCAGTTCTTC
>TRBJ1-2|NA|TRBD1|TRBV28
CASRATGAGYGYTF
TGTGCCAGCAGAGCGACAGGGGCTGGCTATGGCTACACCTTC
>TRBJ1-2|NA|TRBD1|TRBV9
CASSVAVADRANGYTF
TGTGCCAGCAGCGTAGCGGTTGCGGACAGGGCGAATGGCTACACCTTC
>TRBJ1-5|NA|NA|TRBV6-2/TRBV6-3
CASSPRVYQPQHF
TGTGCCAGCAGCCCAAGGGTCTATCAGCCCCAGCATTTT
>TRBJ1-2|NA|NA|TRBV6-5
CASSYSRGLYGYTF
TGTGCCAGCAGTTACTCGAGGGGCCTCTATGGCTACACCTTC
>TRBJ1-5|NA|NA|TRBV24-1
CATSDSGGNEPQHF
TGTGCCACCAGTGATTCCGGGGGCAACGAGCCCCAGCATTTT
>TRBJ1-3|NA|TRBD1|TRBV6-5
CASSQGGTGGNTIYF
TGTGCCAGCAGCCAAGGCGGGACAGGGGGTAACACCATATATTTT
>TRBJ2-1|NA|NA|TRBV9
CASSEIGTDYNEQFF
TGTGCCAGCAGCGAGATTGGGACGGACTACAATGAGCAGTTCTTC
>TRBJ2-7|NA|NA|TRBV4-1
CASSQDKGPYEQYF
TGCGCCAGCAGCCAAGATAAGGGTCCCTACGAGCAGTACTTC
>TRBJ2-1|NA|TRBD2|TRBV27
CASSLLAGVGNEQFF
TGTGCCAGCAGTTTATTAGCGGGGGTGGGCAATGAGCAGTTCTTC
>TRBJ1-4|few|NA|TRBV18
CASSPLRAEKLFF
TGTGCCAGCTCACCACTCAGGGCCGAAAAACTGTTTTTT
>TRBJ1-1|NA|TRBD1|TRBV6-5
CASSRTGRTEAFF
TGTGCCAGCAGTCGGACAGGGAGGACTGAAGCTTTCTTT
>TRBJ2-1|NA|TRBD2|TRBV28
CASRLTSGGNEQFF
TGTGCCAGCAGGCTGACTAGCGGGGGGAATGAGCAGTTCTTC
>TRBJ1-1|NA|TRBD1|TRBV19
CASSIITGAGPTEAFF
TGTGCCAGTAGTATTATCACAGGGGCAGGTCCGACTGAAGCTTTCTTT
>TRBJ2-2|NA|TRBD2|TRBV11-2
CASSLGGRAIGELFF
TGTGCCAGCAGCTTGGGCGGGAGGGCCATCGGGGAGCTGTTTTTT
>TRBJ1-4|NA|NA|TRBV6-2/TRBV6-3
CASSYSSVRGSIEKLFF
TGTGCCAGCAGTTACTCGAGTGTCCGGGGGTCGATCGAAAAACTGTTTTTT
>TRBJ1-5|NA|NA|TRBV4-3
CASSQEWGSFGYQPQHF
TGCGCCAGCAGCCAAGAGTGGGGGAGCTTTGGGTATCAGCCCCAGCATTTT
>TRBJ2-7|NA|NA|TRBV5-1
CASSLQGNEQYF
TGCGCCAGCAGCTTGCAAGGGAACGAGCAGTACTTC
>TRBJ1-1|NA|TRBD1|TRBV7-2
CASSLTGVTTEAFF
TGTGCCAGCAGCTTGACAGGGGTGACCACTGAAGCTTTCTTT
>TRBJ1-1|NA|NA|TRBV19
CASSMWMPGPGAEAFF
TGTGCCAGTAGTATGTGGATGCCCGGTCCCGGGGCTGAAGCTTTCTTT
>TRBJ2-4|NA|NA|TRBV10-2
CASSEASLAKNIQYF
TGCGCCAGCAGTGAAGCGAGTTTAGCCAAAAACATTCAGTACTTC
>TRBJ2-5|NA|TRBD2|TRBV6-5
CASSFSGRGETQYF
TGTGCCAGCAGTTTTAGCGGGAGAGGAGAGACCCAGTACTTC
>TRBJ2-7|NA|TRBD1|TRBV15
CATSRSDRGNYEQYF
TGTGCCACCAGCAGATCCGACAGGGGCAACTACGAGCAGTACTTC
>TRBJ1-1|NA|NA|TRBV3-1/TRBV3-2
CASTQEPGMMNTEAFF
TGTGCCAGCACCCAAGAGCCGGGGATGATGAACACTGAAGCTTTCTTT
>TRBJ2-3|NA|NA|TRBV6-4
CASSLGDTSTDTQYF
TGTGCCAGCAGTCTGGGGGACACTAGCACAGATACGCAGTATTTT
>TRBJ2-5|NA|TRBD1|TRBV27
CASSSLPGQGYQETQYF
TGTGCCAGCAGTTCACTTCCGGGACAGGGGTACCAAGAGACCCAGTACTTC
>TRBJ2-7|NA|TRBD1|TRBV28
CASSLLTGNEQYF
TGTGCCAGCAGTTTATTGACAGGGAACGAGCAGTACTTC
>TRBJ1-3|NA|NA|TRBV4-3
CASSPTRFSGNTIYF
TGCGCCAGCAGCCCCACACGTTTTTCGGGAAACACCATATATTTT